Sequencing of this T cell receptor (beta chain) was carried out in a study of Graves' ophthalmopathy and Graves' hyperthyroidism. The CDR3 length is 14 residues. Losses at the gene ends were 6 bases for V and 1 base for J; bases not matched to a gene: 5. Germline V CDR1 and CDR2: ENHRY, SYGVKD. As the template, RNA transcripts were used to amplify TCR beta CDR3 regions. RT-PCR in the first round used HTBI primers; a second-round multiplex PCR followed. Each CDR3 protein is one row after TCRdb ran MiXCR on the multiplex PCR reads. In the table there are around 670,000 distinct CDR3 sequences, 40% of which are singletons.

The receptor's source is an adult man with Graves' ophthalmopathy. The chain carries TRBV10-3 and TRBJ1-1; TRBD1 agrees at 7 bases. The sequenced sample consisted of peripheral blood. CDR3 amino acids: CAISGTVRNTEAFF. The CDR3 DNA follows: TGTGCCATCAGCGGGACAGTAAGGAACACTGAAGCTTTCTTT.